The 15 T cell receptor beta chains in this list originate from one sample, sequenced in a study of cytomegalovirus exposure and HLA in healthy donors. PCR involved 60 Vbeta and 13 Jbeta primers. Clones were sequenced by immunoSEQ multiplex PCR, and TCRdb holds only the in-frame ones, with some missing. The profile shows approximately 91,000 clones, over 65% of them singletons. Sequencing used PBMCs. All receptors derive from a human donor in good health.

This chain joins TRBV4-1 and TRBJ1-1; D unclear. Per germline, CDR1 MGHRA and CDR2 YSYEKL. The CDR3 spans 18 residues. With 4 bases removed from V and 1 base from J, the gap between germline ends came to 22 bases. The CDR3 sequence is CASSPGGLEIGGNTEAFF. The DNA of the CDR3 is TGCGCCAGCAGCCCCGGAGGCCTGGAAATCGGCGGGAACACTGAAGCTTTCTTT.

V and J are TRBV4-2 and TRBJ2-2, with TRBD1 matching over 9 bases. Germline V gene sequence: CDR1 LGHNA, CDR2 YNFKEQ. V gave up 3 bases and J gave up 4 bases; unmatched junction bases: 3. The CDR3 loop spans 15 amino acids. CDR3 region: CASSQGTGTTGELFF. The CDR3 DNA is TGTGCCAGCAGCCAGGGGACAGGGACCACCGGGGAGCTGTTTTTT.

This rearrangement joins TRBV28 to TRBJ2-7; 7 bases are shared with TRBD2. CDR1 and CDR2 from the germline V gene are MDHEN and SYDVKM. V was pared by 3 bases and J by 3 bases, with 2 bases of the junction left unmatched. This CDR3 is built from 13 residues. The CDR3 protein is CASSLGGFYEQYF. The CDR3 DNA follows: TGTGCCAGCAGTTTGGGGGGGTTCTACGAGCAGTACTTC.

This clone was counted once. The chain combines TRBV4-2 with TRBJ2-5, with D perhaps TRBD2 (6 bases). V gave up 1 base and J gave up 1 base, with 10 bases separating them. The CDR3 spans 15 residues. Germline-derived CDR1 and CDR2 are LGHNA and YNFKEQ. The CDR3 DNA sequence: TGTGCCAGCAGCCAAGTGGCGGGATTCCAAGAGACCCAGTACTTC. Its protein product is CASSQVAGFQETQYF.

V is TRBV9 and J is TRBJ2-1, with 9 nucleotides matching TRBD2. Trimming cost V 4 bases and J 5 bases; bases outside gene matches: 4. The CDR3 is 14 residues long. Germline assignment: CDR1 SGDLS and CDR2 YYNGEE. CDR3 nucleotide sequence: TGTGCCAGCAGCCCTAGCGGGACCCACAATGAGCAGTTCTTC. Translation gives CASSPSGTHNEQFF.

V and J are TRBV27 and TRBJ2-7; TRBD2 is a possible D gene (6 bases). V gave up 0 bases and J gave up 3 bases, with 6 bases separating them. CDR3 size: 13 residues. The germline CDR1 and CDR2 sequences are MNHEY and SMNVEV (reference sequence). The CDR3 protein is CASSLSEGYEQYF. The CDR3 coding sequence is TGTGCCAGCAGTTTATCGGAGGGCTACGAGCAGTACTTC.

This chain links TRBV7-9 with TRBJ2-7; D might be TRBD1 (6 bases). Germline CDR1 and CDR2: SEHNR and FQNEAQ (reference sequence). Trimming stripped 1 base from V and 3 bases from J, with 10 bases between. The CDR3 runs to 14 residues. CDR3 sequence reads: CASSLGGPGYEQYF. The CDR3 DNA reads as TGTGCCAGCAGCTTAGGGGGGCCCGGCTACGAGCAGTACTTC.

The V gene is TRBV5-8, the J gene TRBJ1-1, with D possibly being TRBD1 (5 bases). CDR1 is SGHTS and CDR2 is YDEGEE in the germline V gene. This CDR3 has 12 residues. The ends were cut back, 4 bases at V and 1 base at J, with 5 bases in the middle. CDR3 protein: CASSDRNTEAFF. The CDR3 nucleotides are TGTGCCAGCAGCGACAGGAACACTGAAGCTTTCTTT.

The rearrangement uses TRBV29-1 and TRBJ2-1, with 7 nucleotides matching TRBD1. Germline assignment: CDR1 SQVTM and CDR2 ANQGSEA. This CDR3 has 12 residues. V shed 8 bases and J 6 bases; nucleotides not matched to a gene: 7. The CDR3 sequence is CSTLDRFNEQFF. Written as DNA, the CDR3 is TGCAGCACCCTGGACAGGTTCAATGAGCAGTTCTTC.

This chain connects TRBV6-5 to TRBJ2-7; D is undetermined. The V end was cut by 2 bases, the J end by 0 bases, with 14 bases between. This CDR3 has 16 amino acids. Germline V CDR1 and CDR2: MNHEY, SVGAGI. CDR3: CASSYRSATGSYEQYF. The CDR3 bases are TGTGCCAGCAGTTACCGGAGCGCGACCGGCTCCTACGAGCAGTACTTC.

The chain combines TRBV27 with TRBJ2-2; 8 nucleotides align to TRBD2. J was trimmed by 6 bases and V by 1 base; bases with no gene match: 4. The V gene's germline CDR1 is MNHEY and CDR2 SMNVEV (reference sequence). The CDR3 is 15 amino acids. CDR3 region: CASSLLGLVAGELFF. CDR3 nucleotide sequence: TGTGCCAGCAGTTTATTGGGACTAGTTGCCGGGGAGCTGTTTTTT.

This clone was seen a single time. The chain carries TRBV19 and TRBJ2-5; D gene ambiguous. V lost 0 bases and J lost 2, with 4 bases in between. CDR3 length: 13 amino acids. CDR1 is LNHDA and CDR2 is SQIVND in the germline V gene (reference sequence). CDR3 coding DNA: TGTGCCAGTAGTATAGACCAGCAAGAGACCCAGTACTTC. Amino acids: CASSIDQQETQYF.

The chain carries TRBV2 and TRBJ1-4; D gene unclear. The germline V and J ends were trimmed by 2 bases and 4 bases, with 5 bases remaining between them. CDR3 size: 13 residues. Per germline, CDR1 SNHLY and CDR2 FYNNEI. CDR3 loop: CASSEQINEKLFF. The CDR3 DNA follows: TGTGCCAGCAGTGAACAAATTAATGAAAAACTGTTTTTT.

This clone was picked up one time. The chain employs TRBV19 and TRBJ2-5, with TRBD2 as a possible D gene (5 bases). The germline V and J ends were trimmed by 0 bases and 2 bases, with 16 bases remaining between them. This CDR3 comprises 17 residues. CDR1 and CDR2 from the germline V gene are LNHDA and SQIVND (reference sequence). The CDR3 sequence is CASSIDYGRTSQETQYF. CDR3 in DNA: TGTGCCAGTAGTATAGATTACGGCAGGACTTCGCAAGAGACCCAGTACTTC.

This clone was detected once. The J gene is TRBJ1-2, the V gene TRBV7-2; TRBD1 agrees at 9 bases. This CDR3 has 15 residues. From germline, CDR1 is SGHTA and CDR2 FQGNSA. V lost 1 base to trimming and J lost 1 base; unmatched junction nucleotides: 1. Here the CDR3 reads CASSLGGQGNYGYTF. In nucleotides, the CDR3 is TGTGCCAGCAGCTTAGGGGGACAGGGTAACTATGGCTACACCTTC. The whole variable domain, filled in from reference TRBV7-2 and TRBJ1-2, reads GAGVSQSPSNKVTEKGKDVELRCDPISGHTALYWYRQSLGQGLEFLIYFQGNSAPDKSGLPSDRFSAERTGGSVSTLTIQRTQQEDSAVYLCASSLGGQGNYGYTFGSGTRLTVV.